This entry lists 2 T cell receptor beta chains sequenced from one sample in a study of CD4 T cells in relation to SARS-CoV-2 and coronaviruses. Clones were read by immunoSEQ multiplex PCR, and TCRdb kept only the in-frame ones, dropping some. Of some 25,000 clones detected, about three quarters appear once; the ten largest clones hold 15% to 20%. Their recognized antigens are unknown. Unexposed donor CD4+ T cells date from about 2011-2018, before the COVID-19 pandemic. The cells were cultured for 9 to 11 days before CD4+ T cells were isolated. The specimen was CD4+ T cells from PBMCs, cultured in vitro. The receptors were sampled from a human donor in good health.

The rearrangement uses TRBV29-1 and TRBJ1-5; D call uncertain. With 4 bases removed from V and 6 bases from J, the gap between germline ends came to 16 bases. Germline CDR1 SQVTM, CDR2 ANQGSEA. The CDR3 contains 14 residues. The CDR3 here is CSVVETNSGQPQHF. The DNA of the CDR3 is TGCAGCGTTGTCGAGACAAACTCAGGTCAGCCCCAGCATTTT.

The V and J genes are TRBV7-2 and TRBJ2-3, with 10 bases identical to TRBD2. J was trimmed by 6 bases and V by 5 bases; bases with no gene match: 8. CDR3 length: 15 amino acids. Germline-derived CDR1 and CDR2 are SGHTA and FQGNSA. CDR3 DNA: TGTGCCAGCAGCCACTCGGAGCGGGGGGGCGATACGCAGTATTTT. Translated: CASSHSERGGDTQYF.